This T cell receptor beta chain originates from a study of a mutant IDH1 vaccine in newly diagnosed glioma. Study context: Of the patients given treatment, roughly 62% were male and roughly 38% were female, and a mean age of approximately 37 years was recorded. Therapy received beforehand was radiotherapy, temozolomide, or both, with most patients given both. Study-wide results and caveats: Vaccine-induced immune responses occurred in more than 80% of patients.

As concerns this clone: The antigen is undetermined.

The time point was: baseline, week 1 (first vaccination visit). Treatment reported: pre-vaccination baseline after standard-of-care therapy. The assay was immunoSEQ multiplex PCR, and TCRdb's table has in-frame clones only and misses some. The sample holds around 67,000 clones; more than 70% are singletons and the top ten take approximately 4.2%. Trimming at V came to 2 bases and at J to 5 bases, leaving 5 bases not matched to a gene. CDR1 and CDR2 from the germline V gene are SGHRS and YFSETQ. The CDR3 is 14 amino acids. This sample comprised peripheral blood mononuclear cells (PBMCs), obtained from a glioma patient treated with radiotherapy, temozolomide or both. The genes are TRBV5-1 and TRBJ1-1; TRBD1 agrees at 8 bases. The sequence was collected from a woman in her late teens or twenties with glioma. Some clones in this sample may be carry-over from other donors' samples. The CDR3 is CASSLTGGRTEAFF. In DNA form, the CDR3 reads TGCGCCAGCAGCTTAACAGGGGGGCGTACTGAAGCTTTCTTT.